Here is one T cell receptor (beta chain) with its context. The data derive from a study of blood T cell repertoires in COVID-19. Across the whole study: Acute and convalescent COVID-19 specimens originated in the United States, Italy and Spain. PBMCs, B-cell-depleted T cells, or T cells provided the cDNA or gDNA that made up the material.

The method was immunoSEQ multiplex PCR; TCRdb's version includes in-frame clones alone and lacks a portion of them. The data contain about 260,000 clones, 86% of them singletons. Trimming cost V 0 bases and J 2 bases, with 8 bases left between them. CDR3 length equals 14 residues. From germline, CDR1 is SGHDT and CDR2 YYEEEE. The source material was peripheral blood. The sequence came from a man aged 40-50 years who had recovered from COVID-19. The rearrangement links TRBV5-6 to TRBJ2-5, with unresolved D. The CDR3 DNA reads TGTGCCAGCAGCTTGGCACAGCTACAAGAGACCCAGTACTTC. Its translation is CASSLAQLQETQYF. Based on the CDR3 plus reference TRBV5-6 and TRBJ2-5, the full variable domain is DAGVTQSPTHLIKTRGQQVTLRCSPKSGHDTVSWYQQALGQGPQFIFQYYEEEERQRGNFPDRFSGHQFPNYSSELNVNALLLGDSALYLCASSLAQLQETQYFGPGTRLLVL.